This TCR beta chain was captured in a study of blood T cell repertoires in COVID-19. Looking at the study overall: PBMCs, B-cell-depleted T cells, or T cells were the source of the cDNA or gDNA that made up the material.

The V gene lost 6 bases and the J gene lost 2 bases, with 16 bases spanning the gap. This CDR3 is 15 amino acids long. From germline, CDR1 is MGHRA and CDR2 YSYEKL. Some clones are missing from TCRdb's copy, which holds only in-frame ones; the method was immunoSEQ multiplex PCR. The table lists 250,000 or so clones, under 85% of them singletons. This chain connects TRBV4-1 to TRBJ1-1; tentative D call: TRBD1 (5 bases). The clonotype was recovered from a human donor in a cohort sampled during active COVID-19. The sample consisted of peripheral blood. This chain's CDR3 is CASRHPRGENTEAFF. As DNA, the CDR3 is TGCGCCAGCAGACACCCACGGGGGGAAAACACTGAAGCTTTCTTT.